This T cell receptor (beta chain) was sequenced for a study of shared clonotypes between healthy human individuals. Study results and caveats: Sampling was confined to blood; repertoires within tissues likely differ.

CD8 cells regarded as naive lacked CD45RO, were positively chosen for CCR7, and omitted terminally differentiated effector memory CD45RA+ cells. Worth noting for this clone: Its target is unknown.

The sorted-subset replicate PCRs were given about 200 ng DNA, which is roughly 30,000 T cell genomes. Libraries were prepared by immunoSEQ multiplex PCR; TCRdb keeps only in-frame clonotypes and omits some of them. Among about 2.1 million clones listed, just over 90% were seen once. There are 16 residues in the CDR3. Trimming left V 3 bases short and J 4 bases short, with 18 bases between. From germline, CDR1 is MGHRA and CDR2 YSYEKL. The origin of this receptor is a man aged 18-30 years in good health. Some clones in this sample may be carry-over from other donors' samples. The sample was naive CD8+ T cells from PBMCs. The J gene is TRBJ2-5, the V gene TRBV4-1; tentative D call: TRBD1 (6 bases). This CDR3 is CASSHSTGYLPETQYF. The DNA of the CDR3 is TGCGCCAGCAGCCACTCAACAGGGTATTTGCCAGAGACCCAGTACTTC.